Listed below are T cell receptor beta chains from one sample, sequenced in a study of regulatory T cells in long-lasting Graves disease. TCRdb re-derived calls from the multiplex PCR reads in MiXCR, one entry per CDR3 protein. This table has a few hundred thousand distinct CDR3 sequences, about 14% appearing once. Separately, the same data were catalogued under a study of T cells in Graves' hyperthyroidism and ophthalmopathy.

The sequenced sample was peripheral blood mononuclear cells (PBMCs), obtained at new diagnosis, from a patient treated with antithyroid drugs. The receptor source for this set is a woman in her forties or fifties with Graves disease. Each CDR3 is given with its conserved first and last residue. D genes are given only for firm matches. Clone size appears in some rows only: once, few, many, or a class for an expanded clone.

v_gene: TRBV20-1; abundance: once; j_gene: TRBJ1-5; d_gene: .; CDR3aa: CSARNYRGNQPQHF; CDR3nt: TGCAGTGCTAGAAATTACAGGGGCAATCAGCCCCAGCATTTT
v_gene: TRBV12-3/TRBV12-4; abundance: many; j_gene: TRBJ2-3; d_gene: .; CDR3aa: CASSPGLGARTDTQYF; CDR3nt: TGTGCCAGCAGCCCCGGTCTGGGGGCACGGACAGATACGCAGTATTTT
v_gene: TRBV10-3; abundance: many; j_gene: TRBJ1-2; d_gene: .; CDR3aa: CAISTTGVYGYTF; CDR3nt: TGTGCCATCAGTACAACAGGAGTCTATGGCTACACCTTC
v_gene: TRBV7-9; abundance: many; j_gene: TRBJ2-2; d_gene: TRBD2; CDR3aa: CASRRTGTRGTGELFF; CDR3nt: TGTGCCAGCAGGCGCACCGGGACTAGGGGCACCGGGGAGCTGTTTTTT
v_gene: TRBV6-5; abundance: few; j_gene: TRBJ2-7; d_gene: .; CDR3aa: CASSYGQFSYEQYF; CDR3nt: TGTGCCAGCAGTTACGGACAGTTCTCCTACGAGCAGTACTTC
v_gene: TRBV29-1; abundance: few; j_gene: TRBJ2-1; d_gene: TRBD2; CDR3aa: CSVVAGLTYNEQFF; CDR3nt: TGCAGCGTTGTCGCGGGACTAACTTACAATGAGCAGTTCTTC
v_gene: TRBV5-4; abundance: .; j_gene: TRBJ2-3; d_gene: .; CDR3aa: CASSLDFGVGTDTQYF; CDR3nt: TGTGCCAGCAGCTTGGATTTCGGGGTGGGCACAGATACGCAGTATTTT
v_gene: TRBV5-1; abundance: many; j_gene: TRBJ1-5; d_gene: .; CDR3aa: CASSPGTDYGLSNQPQHF; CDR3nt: TGCGCCAGCAGCCCCGGGACCGACTACGGTCTGAGCAATCAGCCCCAGCATTTT
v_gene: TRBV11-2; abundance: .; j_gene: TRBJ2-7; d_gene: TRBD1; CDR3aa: CASSPGQGGLSYEQYF; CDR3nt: TGCGCCAGCAGCCCCGGACAGGGGGGCCTCTCCTACGAGCAGTACTTC
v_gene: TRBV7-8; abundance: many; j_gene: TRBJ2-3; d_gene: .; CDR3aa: CASSPRQERADTQYF; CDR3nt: TGTGCCAGCAGCCCGCGACAGGAACGGGCAGATACGCAGTATTTT
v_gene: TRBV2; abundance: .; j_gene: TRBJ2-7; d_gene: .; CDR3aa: CASTGLGQTSYEQYF; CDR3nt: TGTGCCAGCACGGGACTGGGGCAGACGTCCTACGAGCAGTACTTC
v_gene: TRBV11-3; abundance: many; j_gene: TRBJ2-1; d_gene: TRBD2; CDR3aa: CASSLSGIITSGISWLEFF; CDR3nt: TGTGCCAGCAGCTTAAGTGGGATTATAACTAGCGGGATTTCGTGGCTTGAGTTCTTC
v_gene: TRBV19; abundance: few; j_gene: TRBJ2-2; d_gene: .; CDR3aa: CASSYFGRPGLNTGELFF; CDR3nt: TGTGCCAGTAGCTATTTTGGTCGTCCAGGCCTCAACACCGGGGAGCTGTTTTTT
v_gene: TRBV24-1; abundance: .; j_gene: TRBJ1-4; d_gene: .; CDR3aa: CATSEAGDEKLFF; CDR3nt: TGTGCCACCAGCGAGGCAGGGGATGAAAAACTGTTTTTT
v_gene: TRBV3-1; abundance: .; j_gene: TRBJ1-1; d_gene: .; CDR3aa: CASSYLDVNTEAFF; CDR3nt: TGTGCCAGCAGCTATCTAGACGTGAACACTGAAGCTTTCTTT
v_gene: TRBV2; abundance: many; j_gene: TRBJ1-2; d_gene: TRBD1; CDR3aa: CASSARTGPNYGYTF; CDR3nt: TGTGCCAGCAGTGCCCGGACAGGGCCCAACTATGGCTACACCTTC
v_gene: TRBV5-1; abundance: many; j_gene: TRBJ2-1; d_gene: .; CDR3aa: CASSPTRGLNEQFF; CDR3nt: TGCGCCAGCAGCCCGACTAGAGGCCTCAATGAGCAGTTCTTC
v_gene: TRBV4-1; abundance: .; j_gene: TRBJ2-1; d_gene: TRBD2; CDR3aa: CASSQPGTSGSHEQFF; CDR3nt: TGCGCCAGCAGCCAACCCGGGACTAGCGGGAGTCATGAGCAGTTCTTC
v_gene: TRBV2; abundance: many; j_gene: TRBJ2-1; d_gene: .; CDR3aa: CASGTYNEQFF; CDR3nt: TGTGCCAGCGGGACTTACAATGAGCAGTTCTTC
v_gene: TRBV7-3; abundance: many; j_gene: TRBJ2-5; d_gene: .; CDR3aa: CASSLRPQETQYF; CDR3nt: TGTGCCAGCAGCTTACGACCCCAAGAGACCCAGTACTTC
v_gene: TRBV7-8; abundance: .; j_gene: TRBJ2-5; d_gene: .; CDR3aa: CASSSYGQEGETQYF; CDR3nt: TGTGCCAGCAGCTCATATGGACAGGAGGGGGAGACCCAGTACTTC
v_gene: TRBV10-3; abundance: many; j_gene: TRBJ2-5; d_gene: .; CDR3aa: CAITRGLQETQYF; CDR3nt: TGTGCCATCACGCGAGGGCTTCAAGAGACCCAGTACTTC